One sample yielded the 14 T cell receptor beta chains listed below, sequenced in a study of cytomegalovirus exposure and HLA in healthy donors. In the PCR, 60 Vbeta and 13 Jbeta primers were used. Libraries were prepared by immunoSEQ multiplex PCR; TCRdb keeps only in-frame clonotypes and omits some of them. The data show about 140,000 clones, around 80% seen once. Sequenced: PBMCs. These receptors all stem from a young man in good health and CMV-seropositive.

CDR3 DNA sequence: TGTGCCAGCAGTCCCGACAGGTATAGCAATCAGCCCCAGCATTTT. It encodes CASSPDRYSNQPQHF. This rearrangement joins TRBV6-5 to TRBJ1-5; D might be TRBD1 (6 bases). Trimming shortened V by 5 bases and J by 0 bases, and 11 bases separated the two germline ends. CDR3 length: 15 amino acids. Looked up from germline, CDR1 is MNHEY and CDR2 is SVGAGI.

V gene TRBV10-1 combines with J gene TRBJ2-1, with 9 bases aligning to TRBD2. CDR3 length: 16 residues. The trim removed 3 bases at V and 6 bases at J, leaving 9 bases unmatched. Germline V gene data show CDR1 as WNHNN and CDR2 as SYGVQD (reference sequence). The CDR3 protein is CASSEAGGILSNEQFF. The CDR3 nucleotides read TGCGCCAGCAGTGAAGCGGGAGGCATCCTATCCAATGAGCAGTTCTTC.

J is TRBJ2-7 and V is TRBV27; 14 positions match TRBD2. Germline CDR1 reads MNHEY; CDR2 reads SMNVEV (reference sequence). The V gene end was trimmed by 10 bases and the J gene end by 0 bases; junction bases not matched to a gene: 17. The CDR3 has 19 amino acids. CDR3 nucleotides: TGTGCCACGGCGCTTGCGGGACTAGCGGGAGTAAGGAGCTCCTACGAGCAGTACTTC. Translating gives CATALAGLAGVRSSYEQYF.

The chain couples TRBV5-4 to TRBJ1-5; TRBD1 agrees at 12 bases. Germline V gene sequence: CDR1 SGHNT, CDR2 YYREEE (reference sequence). J lost 6 bases, V lost 0 bases, and 4 bases had no gene match. The CDR3 has 16 residues. CDR3 coding DNA: TGTGCCAGCAGCTTGGTACGGGACAGGGGGCCTCAGCCCCAGCATTTT. Its translation is CASSLVRDRGPQPQHF.

V is TRBV19 and J is TRBJ1-2; D unclear. Germline V gene lookup returns CDR1 LNHDA and CDR2 SQIVND (reference sequence). CDR3 length equals 15 residues. The V gene lost 1 base and the J gene lost 0 bases, with 9 bases spanning the gap. The DNA for the CDR3 is TGTGCCAGTAGTATAGTACCCGACTCTAACTATGGCTACACCTTC. It yields the protein CASSIVPDSNYGYTF.

The V gene is TRBV2, the J gene TRBJ2-5; perhaps TRBD1 as D (5 bases). The germline V gene has CDR1 SNHLY and CDR2 FYNNEI. The CDR3 extends over 15 amino acids. V was cut by 0 bases and J by 1 base, with 9 bases left in between. The CDR3 protein is CASSEAPRAQETQYF. The CDR3 DNA reads TGTGCCAGCAGTGAAGCTCCCAGGGCCCAAGAGACCCAGTACTTC. Full variable domain (outside the CDR3, taken from reference TRBV2 and TRBJ2-5): EPEVTQTPSHQVTQMGQEVILRCVPISNHLYFYWYRQILGQKVEFLVSFYNNEISEKSEIFDDQFSVERPDGSNFTLKIRSTKLEDSAMYFCASSEAPRAQETQYFGPGTRLLVL.

The J gene is TRBJ2-4, the V gene TRBV4-1, with 9 positions matching TRBD1. The CDR3 contains 15 residues. With V trimmed by 0 bases and J by 6 bases, 3 bases remained unmatched. CDR1 MGHRA and CDR2 YSYEKL come from the germline V gene. This CDR3 is CASSQDWTGANIQYF. Written as DNA, the CDR3 is TGCGCCAGCAGCCAAGATTGGACAGGGGCAAACATTCAGTACTTC.

The chain uses TRBV28 and TRBJ1-1; the match to TRBD1 covers 8 bases. The CDR3 runs 14 residues. Germline CDR1 reads MDHEN; CDR2 reads SYDVKM. V lost 9 bases and J lost 5; bases outside the gene matches: 11. The CDR3 region has the DNA TGTGCCAGTCTTTCAGGGGGCGGTAGGACTGAAGCTTTCTTT. Translating it yields CASLSGGGRTEAFF.

The gene calls are TRBV4-1 and TRBJ2-7; D is perhaps TRBD2 (5 bases). The CDR3 contains 13 residues. Germline-derived CDR1 and CDR2 are MGHRA and YSYEKL. Trimming shortened V by 4 bases and J by 2 bases, and 9 bases separated the two germline ends. CDR3 region: CASSPGFAYEQYF. CDR3 nucleotide sequence: TGCGCCAGCAGCCCGGGGTTCGCCTACGAGCAGTACTTC.

The chain combines TRBV4-1 with TRBJ1-5; D not resolved. The V end was cut by 1 base, the J end by 5 bases, with 18 bases between. The CDR3 sequence is 17 residues long. Looked up from germline, CDR1 is MGHRA and CDR2 is YSYEKL. This chain's CDR3 is CASSQGRLVSGDQPQHF. The CDR3 coding sequence is TGCGCCAGCAGCCAAGGAAGGCTGGTCTCCGGGGATCAGCCCCAGCATTTT.

This chain connects TRBV28 to TRBJ2-7; 7 positions match TRBD1. Germline trimming cut 5 bases from V and 4 bases from J; bases unmatched to any gene: 8. CDR1 MDHEN and CDR2 SYDVKM come from the germline V gene. The CDR3 sequence is 14 residues long. The CDR3 DNA reads as TGTGCCAGCAGTCAACAGGGGTTTGGATACGAGCAGTACTTC. It specifies CASSQQGFGYEQYF.

J is TRBJ2-5 and V is TRBV27, with D tentatively TRBD1 (6 bases). TRBJ2-7 matches the DNA end more closely, so the J call is doubtful. Germline CDR1 MNHEY, CDR2 SMNVEV (reference sequence). The CDR3 is made up of 13 amino acids. The CDR3 sequence is CASSDGGGYEQYF. The CDR3 DNA is TGTGCCAGTAGCGATGGGGGCGGCTACGAGCAGTACTTC.

DNA for the CDR3: TGTGCCAGCAGCTTGGGCCAGGGGGTCACTGAAGCTTTCTTT. Its protein is CASSLGQGVTEAFF. The chain has TRBV5-6 and TRBJ1-1, with TRBD1 matching over 7 bases. Trimming cost V 0 bases and J 4 bases; bases outside gene matches: 3. The CDR3 has 14 amino acids. Germline CDR1 reads SGHDT; CDR2 reads YYEEEE.

The J gene is TRBJ1-5, the V gene TRBV27; possible D gene TRBD1, 5 bases. Trimming pared 3 bases from V and 4 bases from J, leaving 10 bases between. The germline gives CDR1 MNHEY, CDR2 SMNVEV (reference sequence). The CDR3 consists of 14 residues. The CDR3 sequence: CASSLSQGNQPQHF. In nucleotides, the CDR3 is TGTGCCAGCAGTTTGAGTCAGGGAAATCAGCCCCAGCATTTT.